The 17 T cell receptor beta chains below were found in one sample sequenced in a study of blood T cells in healthy people across ages. The second PCR ran roughly 6 to 11 cycles with a sample-barcoded 5' primer and J-beta primers. Each CDR3 protein is one row after TCRdb ran MiXCR on the 5' RACE reads. The top ten hold about 0.8% of the sample, which has some 1,000,000 distinct CDR3 sequences, about 25% seen once. The same sample was also studied in work on T cells of mothers and their children.

Sequenced material: blood. Source of these receptors: a girl aged 2-10 years in good health.

The rearrangement uses TRBV20-1 and TRBJ2-5; 9 nucleotides align to TRBD1. The CDR3 covers 16 residues. CDR1 is DFQATT, CDR2 SNEGSKA, per germline (reference sequence). V was pared by 0 bases and J by 3 bases, with 8 bases of the junction left unmatched. The CDR3 is CSARDAFRDREETQYF. DNA for the CDR3: TGCAGTGCTAGAGATGCTTTCCGGGACAGGGAAGAGACCCAGTACTTC.

The rearrangement uses TRBV24-1 and TRBJ2-5; 9 bases line up with TRBD1. CDR3 length equals 16 residues. CDR1 and CDR2 (germline): KGHDR, SFDVKD. The ends lost 4 bases at V and 5 bases at J; junction bases unmatched: 10. The CDR3 is CATSDLRDRVGETQYF. Written as DNA, the CDR3 is TGTGCCACCAGTGACCTCCGGGACAGGGTTGGGGAGACCCAGTACTTC.

The J gene is TRBJ1-1, the V gene TRBV20-1; no clear D gene. Trimming shortened V by 4 bases and J by 1 base, and 7 bases separated the two germline ends. The germline gives CDR1 DFQATT, CDR2 SNEGSKA (reference sequence). The CDR3 length is 12 residues. The DNA for the CDR3 is TGCAGTGCTACCGGGTCGAACACTGAAGCTTTCTTT. It translates to CSATGSNTEAFF.

In DNA, the CDR3 is TGTGCCAGCAGCAATACAGGGCTTGCTGGAAACACCATATATTTT. It encodes CASSNTGLAGNTIYF. This chain connects TRBV7-9 to TRBJ1-3; D may be TRBD1 (6 bases). CDR3 length: 15 residues. Germline V gene data show CDR1 as SEHNR and CDR2 as FQNEAQ (reference sequence). Trimming pared 5 bases from V and 2 bases from J, leaving 13 bases between.

The CDR3 spells CASRTLDRGFYNEQFF. CDR3 in DNA: TGTGCCAGCAGAACCCTGGACAGGGGCTTTTACAATGAGCAGTTCTTC. V and J are TRBV28 and TRBJ2-1; 9 nucleotides match TRBD1. The ends lost 6 bases at V and 4 bases at J; junction bases unmatched: 10. Germline loops: CDR1 MDHEN, CDR2 SYDVKM. This CDR3 region has 16 residues.

The rearrangement links TRBV7-9 to TRBJ2-3, with D possibly matching TRBD2 (5 bases). Germline V CDR1 and CDR2: SEHNR, FQNEAQ (reference sequence). V was cut by 5 bases and J by 6 bases, with 15 bases left in between. CDR3 length equals 14 residues. The CDR3: CASSPGLFMDTQYF. The CDR3 region has the DNA TGTGCCAGCAGCCCCGGACTTTTCATGGATACGCAGTATTTT.

This clonotype was detected a few times. The rearrangement uses TRBV7-9 and TRBJ2-3; 8 bases are a match to TRBD2. Germline CDR1 is SEHNR and CDR2 is FQNEAQ (reference sequence). Trimming took 3 bases from V and 1 from J; bases not matched to a gene: 3. There are 15 residues in the CDR3. DNA for the CDR3: TGTGCCAGCAGCTTCGAACTAGCGGGCACAGATACGCAGTATTTT. Translating gives CASSFELAGTDTQYF.

Only a few counts were recorded for this clonotype. The chain carries TRBV12-3 or TRBV12-4 and TRBJ2-5; 8 bases fit TRBD1. The end of the DNA fits TRBJ2-7 better, so the J call may be wrong. There are 14 residues in the CDR3. CDR3 sequence (DNA): TGTGCCAGCAGTTTTGAGGGGACAGGCAACGAGCAGTACTTC. Translated: CASSFEGTGNEQYF.

The chain uses TRBV20-1 and TRBJ2-5, with a possible D match to TRBD2 (5 bases). The DNA end is a closer match to TRBJ2-1, so the J assignment may be wrong. Germline V gene sequence: CDR1 DFQATT, CDR2 SNEGSKA (reference sequence). The CDR3 is made up of 13 amino acids. The CDR3, as DNA: TGCAGTGCTAGACCGGGGATCGAAGGTGGGCAGTTCTTC. Translated, it gives CSARPGIEGGQFF.

This clonotype was detected ten times or more. The CDR3 sequence is CASSYGQGNSPLHF. The CDR3, as DNA: TGCGCCAGCAGCTATGGGCAGGGGAATTCACCCCTCCACTTT. The genes are TRBV4-1 and TRBJ1-6; the D gene is possibly TRBD1 (6 bases). CDR1 and CDR2 (germline): MGHRA, YSYEKL. The V gene lost 5 bases and the J gene lost 7 bases, with 12 bases spanning the gap. The CDR3 runs to 14 residues.

J is TRBJ2-1 and V is TRBV4-3; TRBD1 is a possible D gene (6 bases). V lost 0 bases and J lost 4, with 10 bases in between. This CDR3 has 15 amino acids. Germline loops: CDR1 LGHNA, CDR2 YSLEER. The CDR3 loop reads CASSQEVGAYNEQFF. The CDR3 DNA reads as TGCGCCAGCAGCCAAGAAGTGGGGGCGTACAATGAGCAGTTCTTC.

This rearrangement joins TRBV7-9 to TRBJ1-3, with D possibly being TRBD1 (5 bases). The CDR3 is made up of 16 amino acids. V lost 7 bases to trimming and J lost 4 bases, with 20 bases between them. Germline V gene sequence: CDR1 SEHNR, CDR2 FQNEAQ (reference sequence). This chain's CDR3 is CASILITGLGGNTIYF. In DNA form, the CDR3 reads TGTGCCAGCATTCTAATTACGGGACTTGGGGGAAACACCATATATTTT.

J is TRBJ1-1 and V is TRBV28; TRBD1 aligns across 10 bases. Germline CDR1 reads MDHEN; CDR2 reads SYDVKM. V shed 6 bases and J 2 bases; nucleotides not matched to a gene: 6. The CDR3 covers 15 residues. The CDR3 here is CASRSTGGENTEAFF. The CDR3 nucleotides read TGTGCCAGCAGATCGACAGGGGGCGAAAACACTGAAGCTTTCTTT.

The chain links TRBV29-1 to TRBJ2-1; D is uncertain. The V and J ends lost 4 bases and 0 bases respectively, with 13 bases between them. The CDR3 runs to 15 residues. CDR1 and CDR2 (germline): SQVTM, ANQGSEA. The CDR3 coding sequence is TGCAGCGTTGTTGTTCCACTTCGCTCCTACAATGAGCAGTTCTTC. Translated: CSVVVPLRSYNEQFF.

The chain uses TRBV7-9 and TRBJ1-1; possible D gene TRBD1, 6 bases. V lost 5 bases to trimming and J lost 1 base, with 14 bases between them. The CDR3 has 15 residues. In germline, CDR1 is SEHNR, CDR2 FQNEAQ (reference sequence). In DNA form, the CDR3 reads TGTGCCAGCAGCACCTTCACAGGGCCGAACACTGAAGCTTTCTTT. Its translation: CASSTFTGPNTEAFF. The entire variable domain, with the rest obtained from reference TRBV7-9 and TRBJ1-1, is as follows: DTGVSQNPRHKITKRGQNVTFRCDPISEHNRLYWYRQTLGQGPEFLTYFQNEAQLEKSRLLSDRFSAERPKGSFSTLEIQRTEQGDSAMYLCASSTFTGPNTEAFFGQGTRLTVV.

This clonotype was seen more than once but under ten times. This rearrangement joins TRBV3-1 to TRBJ2-3; D is possibly TRBD2 (5 bases). In germline, CDR1 is LGHDT, CDR2 YNNKEL (reference sequence). The V end lost 0 bases, the J end lost 2 bases, and 6 bases lay between the germline ends. This CDR3 has 14 residues. CDR3 amino acids: CASSQEADTDTQYF. The CDR3 DNA follows: TGTGCCAGCAGCCAAGAAGCGGACACAGATACGCAGTATTTT.

The rearrangement links TRBV9 to TRBJ2-5; TRBD2 is a possible D gene (7 bases). This CDR3 spans 16 amino acids. Germline V CDR1 and CDR2: SGDLS, YYNGEE. Trimming removed 2 bases from V and 1 base from J, with 15 bases in between. CDR3 nucleotide sequence: TGTGCCAGCAGCGTCGGGGGGCAGGCCCGCCAAGAGACCCAGTACTTC. It translates to CASSVGGQARQETQYF. The variable domain in full, with the rest retrieved from reference TRBV9 and TRBJ2-5, is DSGVTQTPKHLITATGQRVTLRCSPRSGDLSVYWYQQSLDQGLQFLIQYYNGEERAKGNILERFSAQQFPDLHSELNLSSLELGDSALYFCASSVGGQARQETQYFGPGTRLLVL.